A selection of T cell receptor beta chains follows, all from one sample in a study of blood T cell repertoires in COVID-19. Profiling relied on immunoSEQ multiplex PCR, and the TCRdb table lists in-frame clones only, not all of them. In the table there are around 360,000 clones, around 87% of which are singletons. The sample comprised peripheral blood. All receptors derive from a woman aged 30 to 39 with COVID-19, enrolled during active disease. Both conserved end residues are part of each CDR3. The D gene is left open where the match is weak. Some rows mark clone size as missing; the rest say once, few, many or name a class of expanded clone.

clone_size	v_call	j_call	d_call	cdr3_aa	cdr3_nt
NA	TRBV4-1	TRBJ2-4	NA	CASSQPQKADIQYF	TGCGCCAGCAGCCAACCTCAAAAGGCGGACATTCAGTACTTC
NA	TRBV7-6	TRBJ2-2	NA	CASSYGTMNTGELFF	TGTGCCAGCAGCTATGGGACAATGAACACCGGGGAGCTGTTTTTT
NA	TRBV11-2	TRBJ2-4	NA	CASSLDIRTVMAKNIQYF	TGTGCCAGCAGCTTAGATATCCGGACTGTAATGGCCAAAAACATTCAGTACTTC
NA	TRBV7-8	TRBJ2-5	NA	CASSLVAGVGETQYF	TGTGCCAGCAGCTTAGTGGCAGGGGTGGGAGAGACCCAGTACTTC
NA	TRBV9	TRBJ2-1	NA	CASSAAGAAYNEQFF	TGTGCCAGCAGCGCCGCGGGGGCAGCCTACAATGAGCAGTTCTTC
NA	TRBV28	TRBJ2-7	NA	CASSLPGSGSYEQYF	TGTGCCAGCAGTTTGCCAGGGTCGGGCTCCTACGAGCAGTACTTC
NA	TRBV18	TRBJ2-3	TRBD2	CASSPTSGTSTDTQYF	TGTGCCAGCTCACCGACTAGCGGGACTAGCACAGATACGCAGTATTTT
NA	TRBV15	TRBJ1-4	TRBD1	CATSTIHGQDEKLFF	TGTGCCACCAGCACAATACACGGACAGGATGAAAAACTGTTTTTT
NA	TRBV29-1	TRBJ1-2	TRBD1	CSVTGTGFYGYTF	TGCAGCGTGACCGGGACAGGGTTCTATGGCTACACCTTC
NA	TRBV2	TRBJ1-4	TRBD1	CASSEDGTGGGLFF	TGTGCCAGCAGTGAAGATGGGACAGGGGGCGGACTGTTTTTT
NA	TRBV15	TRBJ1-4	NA	CATSLPGRWGSNEKLFF	TGTGCCACCAGCCTTCCCGGGAGGTGGGGGTCTAATGAAAAACTGTTTTTT
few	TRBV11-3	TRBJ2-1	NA	CASSAASANNEQFF	TGTGCCAGCAGCGCGGCTAGCGCGAACAATGAGCAGTTCTTC
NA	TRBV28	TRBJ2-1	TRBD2	CASSFGGTGTTLEREEQFF	TGTGCCAGCAGTTTCGGAGGTACCGGGACTACACTGGAGAGGGAAGAGCAGTTCTTC
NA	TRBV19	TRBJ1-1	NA	CASSMTGNTEAFF	TGTGCCAGTAGTATGACAGGGAACACTGAAGCTTTCTTT
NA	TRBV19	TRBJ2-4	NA	CASSIGLGNIQYF	TGTGCCAGTAGTATTGGGCTCGGAAACATTCAGTACTTC
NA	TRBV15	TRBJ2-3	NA	CATSRRLDADTQYF	TGTGCCACCAGCAGGAGACTAGACGCAGATACGCAGTATTTT
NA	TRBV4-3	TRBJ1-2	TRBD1	CASSQDGQVLGYTF	TGCGCCAGCAGCCAAGATGGACAGGTGCTGGGCTACACCTTC
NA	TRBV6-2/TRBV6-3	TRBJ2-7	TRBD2	CASSPGPAGEGGSYEQYF	TGTGCCAGCAGTCCGGGTCCAGCGGGAGAGGGGGGCTCCTACGAGCAGTACTTC
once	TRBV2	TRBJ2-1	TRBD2	CASSRAGSGINEQFF	TGTGCCAGCAGTCGCGCAGGGAGCGGGATAAATGAGCAGTTCTTC
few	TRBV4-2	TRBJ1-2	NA	CASSQNTGTANYGYTF	TGTGCCAGCAGCCAGAACACAGGGACGGCTAACTATGGCTACACCTTC
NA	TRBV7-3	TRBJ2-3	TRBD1	CASSRGQGFTDTQYF	TGTGCCAGCAGTCGAGGACAGGGTTTTACAGATACGCAGTATTTT
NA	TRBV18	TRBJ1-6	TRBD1	CASSPRDRGSLNSPLHF	TGTGCCAGCTCACCCCGGGACAGGGGCTCCTTGAATTCACCCCTCCACTTT
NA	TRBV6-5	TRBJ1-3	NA	CASSYLSSGNTIYF	TGTGCCAGCAGTTACCTGAGTTCTGGAAACACCATATATTTT
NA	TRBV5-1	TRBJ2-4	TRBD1	CASSSRQGTGVKNIQYF	TGCGCCAGCAGCAGCCGACAGGGGACGGGAGTCAAAAACATTCAGTACTTC
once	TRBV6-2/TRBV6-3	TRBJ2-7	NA	CASSYYVRLPFYVEQYF	TGTGCCAGCAGTTACTATGTACGCCTTCCTTTCTATGTGGAGCAGTACTTC
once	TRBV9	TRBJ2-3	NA	CASSPRVGGGTDTQYF	TGTGCCAGCAGCCCAAGGGTAGGGGGAGGCACAGATACGCAGTATTTT
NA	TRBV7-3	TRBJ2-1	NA	CASSLGGFNEWLYNEQFF	TGTGCCAGCAGCTTAGGGGGGTTTAACGAGTGGCTTTACAATGAGCAGTTCTTC
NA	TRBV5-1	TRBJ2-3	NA	CASSPQGTDTQYF	TGCGCCAGCTCACCACAGGGAACAGATACGCAGTATTTT
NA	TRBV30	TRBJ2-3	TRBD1	CAWTGQGTDTQYF	TGTGCCTGGACAGGACAGGGCACAGATACGCAGTATTTT
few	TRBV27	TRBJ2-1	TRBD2	CASSPWTSGRASEQFF	TGTGCCAGCAGCCCATGGACTAGCGGGAGGGCCAGTGAGCAGTTCTTC
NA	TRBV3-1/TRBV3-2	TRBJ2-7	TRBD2	CASSRTSSYEQYF	TGTGCCAGCAGCCGGACTAGCTCCTACGAGCAGTACTTC
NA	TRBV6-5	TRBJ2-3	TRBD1	CASKGADTQYF	TGTGCCAGCAAGGGGGCGGATACGCAGTATTTT